The 27 T cell receptor beta chains below come from one sample, sequenced in a study of blood T cell repertoires in COVID-19. TCRdb's table, derived via immunoSEQ multiplex PCR, lists solely in-frame clones and lacks some. The table lists roughly 380,000 clones, 85% of them singletons. Sequencing input: peripheral blood. The receptors shown here come from a woman younger than 30 with acute or convalescent COVID-19.

This rearrangement joins TRBV5-1 to TRBJ2-5; 10 nucleotides agree with TRBD2. The CDR3 contains 15 residues. The germline gives CDR1 SGHRS, CDR2 YFSETQ. V shed 3 bases and J 5 bases; nucleotides not matched to a gene: 7. CDR3 sequence (DNA): TGCGCCAGCAGCTGGAGCGGGGGGGCCTCGGAGACCCAGTACTTC. This codes for CASSWSGGASETQYF.

The chain couples TRBV3-1 (or the pseudogene TRBV3-2) to TRBJ2-7; D perhaps matches TRBD1 (5 bases). Looked up from germline, CDR1 is LGHDT and CDR2 is YNNKEL (reference sequence). Trimming took 6 bases from V and 3 from J, leaving 9 bases between them. There are 12 residues in the CDR3. In DNA, the CDR3 is TGTGCCAGCAGGTACGACAGCTACGAGCAGTACTTC. As protein: CASRYDSYEQYF.

V gene TRBV24-1 combines with J gene TRBJ1-5; D is unresolved. Looked up from germline, CDR1 is KGHDR and CDR2 is SFDVKD. V lost 6 bases and J 2 bases, leaving 13 bases between the germline ends. The CDR3 spans 15 residues. The CDR3 loop is CATSTTTPGNQPQHF. The DNA for the CDR3 is TGTGCCACCAGTACAACAACCCCTGGCAATCAGCCCCAGCATTTT.

This chain uses TRBV6-5 with TRBJ1-5; D remains unclear. Trimming pared 6 bases from V and 4 bases from J, leaving 7 bases between. CDR1 MNHEY and CDR2 SVGAGI come from the germline V gene. The CDR3 runs to 12 residues. In DNA, the CDR3 is TGTGCCAGCAGAGACTCGAATCAGCCCCAGCATTTT. Its protein is CASRDSNQPQHF.

V usage is TRBV5-1 and J usage is TRBJ2-1; TRBD1 is a possible D gene (6 bases). Per germline, CDR1 SGHRS and CDR2 YFSETQ. The ends were cut back, 0 bases at V and 2 bases at J, with 9 bases in the middle. This CDR3 region has 15 residues. CDR3 protein: CASSLEQGTYNEQFF. CDR3 DNA sequence: TGCGCCAGCAGCTTGGAACAGGGTACCTACAATGAGCAGTTCTTC.

V and J are TRBV2 and TRBJ1-5; 9 positions agree with TRBD1. Germline assignment: CDR1 SNHLY and CDR2 FYNNEI. Trimming removed 5 bases from V and 0 bases from J; junction bases left unmatched: 8. The CDR3 extends over 17 amino acids. The DNA for the CDR3 is TGTGCCAGCAGTTTCGGACAGGGGACATATAGCAATCAGCCCCAGCATTTT. Translating gives CASSFGQGTYSNQPQHF.

This clone has a handful of counts. The V call is TRBV3-1 (or the pseudogene TRBV3-2), the J call TRBJ1-3; D unresolved. The ends were cut back, 6 bases at V and 0 bases at J, with 6 bases in the middle. The CDR3 runs 13 residues. Germline V gene sequence: CDR1 LGHDT, CDR2 YNNKEL (reference sequence). In DNA form, the CDR3 reads TGTGCCAGCAGTTTCAGCTCTGGAAACACCATATATTTT. This sequence encodes CASSFSSGNTIYF.

Here the CDR3 DNA reads TGTGCCAGTAGTGCCACTTCCGCCGGGACAGAACACTACTTC. Amino acid sequence: CASSATSAGTEHYF. The J gene is TRBJ2-7, the V gene TRBV19; 7 bases are a match to TRBD1. Trimming at V came to 5 bases and at J to 13 bases, leaving 17 bases not matched to a gene. The germline V gene encodes CDR1 LNHDA and CDR2 SQIVND (reference sequence). The CDR3 runs 14 residues.

V is TRBV24-1 and J is TRBJ2-1; TRBD1 is a possible D gene (5 bases). Germline V gene sequence: CDR1 KGHDR, CDR2 SFDVKD. This CDR3 is built from 14 residues. The V and J ends lost 0 bases and 6 bases respectively, with 8 bases between them. DNA for the CDR3: TGTGCCACCAGTGATTTGATCAGGGCCAATGAGCAGTTCTTC. Its translation: CATSDLIRANEQFF.

The chain employs TRBV15 and TRBJ1-4; a possible D gene is TRBD1 (5 bases). Per germline, CDR1 LNHNV and CDR2 YYDKDF (reference sequence). V dropped 5 bases and J dropped 12 bases, with 16 bases sitting between them. The CDR3 totals 13 residues. CDR3 in amino acids: CATSAGTPVQLFF. The CDR3 DNA sequence: TGTGCCACCAGCGCCGGGACTCCCGTTCAACTGTTTTTT.

This chain uses TRBV28 with TRBJ2-1; 7 bases are a match to TRBD1. The CDR3 has 14 amino acids. J lost 5 bases, V lost 5 bases, and 6 bases had no gene match. Germline V gene lookup returns CDR1 MDHEN and CDR2 SYDVKM. CDR3 nucleotide sequence: TGTGCCAGCAGTCCCCGGGACAGAAACAATGAGCAGTTCTTC. It specifies CASSPRDRNNEQFF.

The chain's CDR3 is CASRIEQVLLEQETQYF. Written as DNA, the CDR3 is TGTGCCAGCAGGATAGAACAGGTTTTATTGGAGCAAGAGACCCAGTACTTC. This rearrangement joins TRBV2 to TRBJ2-5; tentative D call: TRBD1 (5 bases). The CDR3 is made up of 17 amino acids. Germline V gives CDR1 SNHLY, CDR2 FYNNEI. V was shortened by 6 bases and J by 2 bases, with 22 bases between the two germline ends.

The genes are TRBV5-4 and TRBJ2-3, with 7 bases that match TRBD1. V was pared by 5 bases and J by 1 base, with 4 bases of the junction left unmatched. The CDR3 sequence is 14 residues long. The germline CDR1 and CDR2 sequences are SGHNT and YYREEE (reference sequence). Here the CDR3 reads CASSNGQGTDTQYF. The CDR3 coding sequence is TGTGCCAGCAGTAACGGACAGGGCACAGATACGCAGTATTTT.

This clone was detected only a few times. The chain has TRBV28 and TRBJ2-1; maybe TRBD1 (6 bases). Germline CDR1 and CDR2: MDHEN and SYDVKM. Trimming stripped 3 bases from V and 9 bases from J, with 12 bases between. The CDR3 spans 13 residues. CDR3: CASSFNRAPEQFF. As DNA, the CDR3 is TGTGCCAGCAGTTTTAACAGGGCCCCTGAGCAGTTCTTC.

This chain links TRBV2 with TRBJ2-7; TRBD2 might be the D (6 bases). The CDR3 has 12 residues. Germline CDR1 and CDR2: SNHLY and FYNNEI. V was shortened by 9 bases and J by 4 bases, with 13 bases between the two germline ends. CDR3 region: CASNRDSYEQYF. The CDR3, as DNA: TGTGCCAGTAACCGGGACTCTTACGAGCAGTACTTC.

This clone was counted a single time. The rearrangement links TRBV5-4 to TRBJ2-1, with D maybe TRBD1 (7 bases). V lost 0 bases and J 4 bases, leaving 11 bases between the germline ends. The germline gives CDR1 SGHNT, CDR2 YYREEE (reference sequence). CDR3 length equals 15 residues. The CDR3: CASSLGQGGYNEQFF. The CDR3 region has the DNA TGTGCCAGCAGCTTGGGGCAGGGGGGTTACAATGAGCAGTTCTTC. Full variable domain (rest looked up from reference TRBV5-4 and TRBJ2-1): ETGVTQSPTHLIKTRGQQVTLRCSSQSGHNTVSWYQQALGQGPQFIFQYYREEENGRGNFPPRFSGLQFPNYSSELNVNALELDDSALYLCASSLGQGGYNEQFFGPGTRLTVL.

This clone was seen a few times. The genes are TRBV14 and TRBJ2-7; D remains ambiguous. V was cut by 5 bases and J by 2 bases, with 7 bases left in between. CDR3 length: 12 amino acids. Per germline, CDR1 SGHDN and CDR2 FVKESK. The CDR3 reads CASSSGPYEQYF. The CDR3 coding sequence is TGTGCCAGCAGCAGTGGCCCCTACGAGCAGTACTTC.

This clone occurred once. The chain links TRBV2 to TRBJ1-5; a possible D gene is TRBD1 (6 bases). Germline CDR1 reads SNHLY; CDR2 reads FYNNEI. The germline V and J ends were trimmed by 6 bases and 0 bases, with 18 bases remaining between them. This CDR3 is 17 amino acids long. CDR3 amino acids: CASSEMGGPYSNQPQHF. For the CDR3, the DNA is TGTGCCAGCAGCGAGATGGGGGGGCCCTATAGCAATCAGCCCCAGCATTTT.

This sequence joins TRBV4-1 and TRBJ1-6; no firm D call. V was pared by 0 bases and J by 6 bases, with 12 bases between. Per germline, CDR1 MGHRA and CDR2 YSYEKL. The CDR3 extends over 16 amino acids. CDR3 coding DNA: TGCGCCAGCAGCCAAGAGTTTCTGGGAGCTAATTCACCCCTCCACTTT. It codes for CASSQEFLGANSPLHF.

This chain connects TRBV6-6 to TRBJ1-1; 9 bases match TRBD1. CDR1 is MNHNY, CDR2 SVGAGI, per germline (reference sequence). The CDR3 has 14 amino acids. Trimming took 5 bases from V and 3 from J; bases not matched to a gene: 4. The CDR3 DNA is TGTGCCAGCAGTCACCGGGACAGGGACACTGAAGCTTTCTTT. This gives the protein CASSHRDRDTEAFF.

The rearrangement links TRBV4-2 to TRBJ2-4; 12 bases map to TRBD1. The CDR3 consists of 18 residues. V lost 1 base to trimming and J lost 5 bases; unmatched junction nucleotides: 9. CDR1 is LGHNA and CDR2 is YNFKEQ in the germline V gene. The CDR3 DNA is TGTGCCAGCAGCCAAGGGGGACAGGGGGCCCGGTGGCAAAACATTCAGTACTTC. It yields the protein CASSQGGQGARWQNIQYF.

V usage is TRBV7-8 and J usage is TRBJ1-3; 7 bases are a match to TRBD1. The CDR3 consists of 16 residues. Germline V gene lookup returns CDR1 SGHVS and CDR2 FQNEAQ. The J segment lost 3 bases and the V segment lost 2 bases, leaving 7 bases of the junction unmatched. The chain's CDR3 is CASSLRDSRFGNTIYF. CDR3 sequence (DNA): TGTGCCAGCAGCTTACGGGACAGCAGATTTGGAAACACCATATATTTT.

CDR3 sequence (DNA): TGTGCCAGCAGCCATGCGGGGTCCTACAATGAGCAGTTCTTC. It translates to CASSHAGSYNEQFF. J is TRBJ2-1 and V is TRBV3-1 (or the pseudogene TRBV3-2); TRBD2 is a possible D gene (6 bases). V was shortened by 3 bases and J by 1 base, with 7 bases between the two germline ends. Germline V CDR1 and CDR2: LGHDT, YNNKEL (reference sequence). The CDR3 runs 14 residues.

The gene calls are TRBV12-3 or TRBV12-4 and TRBJ2-3; D is possibly TRBD2 (6 bases). Trimming removed 7 bases from V and 6 bases from J, with 11 bases in between. There are 12 residues in the CDR3. DNA of the CDR3: TGTGCCAGCACTAACCGGGAGGATACGCAGTATTTT. Residues: CASTNREDTQYF.

V is TRBV24-1 and J is TRBJ2-1; TRBD2 matches 8 bases. CDR1 and CDR2 from the germline V gene are KGHDR and SFDVKD. V lost 1 base and J lost 4; bases outside the gene matches: 11. This CDR3 contains 18 residues. The CDR3 is CATSDFIGGRGGYNEQFF. The CDR3 nucleotides are TGTGCCACCAGTGATTTTATAGGAGGACGGGGGGGGTACAATGAGCAGTTCTTC.

Only a few counts were recorded for this clone. V gene TRBV11-2 combines with J gene TRBJ2-2, with 12 bases fitting TRBD2. Germline trimming cut 1 base from V and 4 bases from J; bases unmatched to any gene: 4. The CDR3 has 17 residues. Germline values: CDR1 SGHAT, CDR2 FQNNGV. CDR3 DNA: TGTGCCAGCAGCTTAGGACTAGCGGGAGTCCGCACCGGGGAGCTGTTTTTT. It specifies CASSLGLAGVRTGELFF.

This clone came up a few times. This chain uses TRBV6-5 with TRBJ2-7; D possibly corresponds to TRBD1 (5 bases). Per the germline V gene, CDR1 is MNHEY and CDR2 is SVGAGI. This CDR3 spans 13 amino acids. V gave up 6 bases and J gave up 2 bases, with 11 bases separating them. The CDR3, as DNA: TGTGCCAGCAGGATGACAGCTACCTACGAGCAGTACTTC. This encodes CASRMTATYEQYF.